These T cell receptor beta chains were read from a single sample in a study of cytomegalovirus exposure and HLA in healthy donors. Produced via immunoSEQ multiplex PCR; TCRdb's table is partial and in-frame only. The sample lists about 98,000 clones; 60% to 80% were seen once. What was sequenced was PBMCs. The source is a male donor in good health and CMV-seropositive. Both conserved end residues are part of each CDR3. A D gene is named only where the DNA matches it firmly. Clone size appears in some rows only: once, few, many, or a class for an expanded clone.

v_call,d_call,clone_size,j_call,cdr3_nt,cdr3_aa
TRBV2,TRBD2,.,TRBJ2-2,TGTGCCAGCAGTAAAACCGGGACTAGCGGGAGGGTCGAAAACACCGGGGAGCTGTTTTTT,CASSKTGTSGRVENTGELFF
TRBV2,TRBD1,.,TRBJ1-3,TGTGCCAGCAGTGAAGCGTGGGACAGCTACTCTGGAAACACCATATATTTT,CASSEAWDSYSGNTIYF
TRBV28,TRBD2,.,TRBJ2-7,TGTGCCAGCAGCTCTCTATCGGCGGGAGCCTACGAGCAGTACTTC,CASSSLSAGAYEQYF
TRBV2,TRBD1,.,TRBJ1-2,TGTGCCAGCAGTGATTTGGACAGGGCAAGTGGCTACACCTTC,CASSDLDRASGYTF
TRBV4-3,TRBD2,few,TRBJ2-1,TGCGCCAGCAGCCAGCGCACGGGCCCGGGAGGGCCCAATGAGCAGTTCTTC,CASSQRTGPGGPNEQFF
TRBV18,.,.,TRBJ1-4,TGTGCCAGCTCATCGGGGAGTACCAATGAAAAACTGTTTTTT,CASSSGSTNEKLFF
TRBV9,TRBD2,.,TRBJ2-3,TGTGCCAGCAGCGTAGGGGGACTAGCGGGGGTAACAGATACGCAGTATTTT,CASSVGGLAGVTDTQYF
TRBV11-2,.,once,TRBJ1-2,TGTGCCAGCAGCTTAGATTACGGCAGGGGCCAGGATGGCTACACCTTC,CASSLDYGRGQDGYTF
TRBV7-2,.,.,TRBJ2-1,TGTGCCAGCAGCTTAGCCCCCCTAACCAATGAGCAGTTCTTC,CASSLAPLTNEQFF
TRBV7-2,.,.,TRBJ2-7,TGTGCCAGCAGCTTAGGAATGGGAGTTGGCCACGAGCAGTACTTC,CASSLGMGVGHEQYF
TRBV7-3,.,.,TRBJ2-2,TGTGCCAGCAGCCTACAGGGGAACACCGGGGAGCTGTTTTTT,CASSLQGNTGELFF
TRBV5-5,.,.,TRBJ2-7,TGTGCCAGCAGCCCCGACCCTAACAGGGATACTTACGAGCAGTACTTC,CASSPDPNRDTYEQYF
TRBV7-6,.,.,TRBJ1-3,TGTGCCAGCAGCTATCTCCAGGGTGGAAACACCATATATTTT,CASSYLQGGNTIYF
TRBV29-1,TRBD2,few,TRBJ2-1,TGCAGCGTTGAACCCCCTAGCGGGGGATACTCCTACAATGAGCAGTTCTTC,CSVEPPSGGYSYNEQFF
TRBV9,.,.,TRBJ1-1,TGTGCCAGCAGCCCCCGACAGCGTATGAACACTGAAGCTTTCTTT,CASSPRQRMNTEAFF
TRBV4-1,TRBD1,.,TRBJ2-5,TGCGCCAGCAGCCAAGATGGGACAGGCGCGACCCAGTACTTC,CASSQDGTGATQYF
TRBV30,TRBD1,.,TRBJ2-2,TGTGCCTGGGGACAGGGGTGGGACACCGGGGAGCTGTTTTTT,CAWGQGWDTGELFF
TRBV27,.,.,TRBJ2-7,TGTGCCAGCAGTTTAAGGTGGGGCGGCGAGCAGTACTTC,CASSLRWGGEQYF
TRBV10-3,.,.,TRBJ1-3,TGTGCCATCAGTGACAGAGGAGCCGGCTCTGGAAACACCATATATTTT,CAISDRGAGSGNTIYF
TRBV11-3,TRBD2,.,TRBJ2-5,TGTGCCAGCAGCCGAGGGACTAGCGGGAGCGGGGAAGAGACCCAGTACTTC,CASSRGTSGSGEETQYF
TRBV7-9,.,once,TRBJ1-1,TGTTCCAGCAGCTATTTAACTGGTCACGCTTTCTTT,CSSSYLTGHAFF
TRBV19,.,.,TRBJ1-3,TGTGCCACTCTCTCGATTGCAGGGACTAACGGAAACACCATATATTTT,CATLSIAGTNGNTIYF
TRBV7-8,.,.,TRBJ2-5,TGTGCCAGCAGCTTAGGGCGGGCCCAAGAGACCCAGTACTTC,CASSLGRAQETQYF
TRBV28,.,few,TRBJ2-5,TGTGCCAGCAGTTTAAGACATCGCCAAGAGACCCAGTACTTC,CASSLRHRQETQYF
TRBV4-1,.,.,TRBJ2-7,TGCGCCAGCAGCCAAGTGAACAGAAACTCCTACGAGCAGTACTTC,CASSQVNRNSYEQYF
TRBV5-5,.,.,TRBJ2-7,TGTGCCAGCAGCTTTATCAGGGACTACGAGCAGTACTTC,CASSFIRDYEQYF
TRBV27,TRBD1,.,TRBJ1-2,TGTGCCAGCAGTTACCGGACAGGGTCTGGCTACACCTTC,CASSYRTGSGYTF
TRBV7-2,.,few,TRBJ1-2,TGTGCCAGCAACATGGGGCGTAACTATGGCTACACCTTC,CASNMGRNYGYTF
TRBV19,.,.,TRBJ2-1,TGTGCCAGTAGTATCTGGGCCCCCTCCAATGAGCAGTTCTTC,CASSIWAPSNEQFF
TRBV29-1,.,.,TRBJ1-1,TGCAGCGTTGTCGCACAGGTCGTGGGGGGGACTGAAGCTTTCTTT,CSVVAQVVGGTEAFF
TRBV27,.,medium-sized,TRBJ1-1,TGTGCCAGCAGTTTACTCCAGGGGAACACTGAAGCTTTCTTT,CASSLLQGNTEAFF
TRBV2,TRBD1,.,TRBJ2-5,TGTGCCAGCAGTTTGGACAGGAGGTGGGCCCAGTACTTC,CASSLDRRWAQYF
TRBV7-4,TRBD1,few,TRBJ2-2,TGTGCCAGCAGCTTTAGACAGGGGGCAAACACCGGGGAGCTGTTTTTT,CASSFRQGANTGELFF
TRBV6-5,.,.,TRBJ2-7,TGTGCCAGCGGGGGGTTGGGTGGACAGCAGTACTTC,CASGGLGGQQYF
TRBV11-2,TRBD2,.,TRBJ2-7,TGTGCCAGCAGCCGGGGGGTCCTCTCCTACGAGCAGTACTTC,CASSRGVLSYEQYF
TRBV14,TRBD2,.,TRBJ2-5,TGTGCCAGCAGCCAAGAGAGGACTAGCGGGTCTTACCAAGAGACCCAGTACTTC,CASSQERTSGSYQETQYF
TRBV11-2,TRBD2,few,TRBJ2-7,TGTGCCAGCAGCTTAGAAGGGGGACTAGCGGGAGGTCGCGAGCAGTACTTC,CASSLEGGLAGGREQYF
TRBV6-1,.,once,TRBJ1-5,TGTGCCAGCAGTGAAGGGGCGCGAGGCAATCAGCCCCAGCATTTT,CASSEGARGNQPQHF
TRBV29-1,.,.,TRBJ1-1,TGCAGCATGCGGGATCTGACTGAAGCTTTCTTT,CSMRDLTEAFF
TRBV7-9,.,.,TRBJ2-7,TGTGCCAGCAGCTTAGAAGGGGCGCTTGCCGAGCAGTACTTC,CASSLEGALAEQYF
TRBV10-3,.,few,TRBJ1-2,TGTGCCATCAGTAACTTAGGGACTTTATCGAAGGGGGGCTACACCTTC,CAISNLGTLSKGGYTF
TRBV27,TRBD1,.,TRBJ2-4,TGTGCCAGCCGGACCCTCGGACAGGGATTGAACATTCAGTACTTC,CASRTLGQGLNIQYF
TRBV5-5,.,.,TRBJ2-1,TGTGCCAGCAGCCCCCGTAGGACTCCGACCTCCTACAATGAGCAGTTCTTC,CASSPRRTPTSYNEQFF
TRBV4-3,TRBD2,.,TRBJ2-3,TGCGCCAGCAGCCAAGATAATGTATTAGCGGGAGGGCCCTCAGATACGCGGTATTTT,CASSQDNVLAGGPSDTRYF
TRBV5-1,.,.,TRBJ2-5,TGCGCCAGCAGCTTAGGGGGTTCGCGAGAGACCCAGTACTTC,CASSLGGSRETQYF
TRBV7-9,TRBD1,.,TRBJ2-1,TGTGCCACCGGGACAGGGGGAAGCAATGAGCAGTTCTTC,CATGTGGSNEQFF
TRBV5-1,TRBD1,.,TRBJ2-7,TGCGCCAGCAGCTTGGGCCGACAGGGTGCCGAGCAGTACTTC,CASSLGRQGAEQYF
TRBV30,.,.,TRBJ1-1,TGTGCCTGGAGTGAAGCGGGGGGAAACACTGAAGCTTTCTTT,CAWSEAGGNTEAFF
TRBV4-3,.,few,TRBJ1-1,TGCGCCAGCAGCCAGCTACAGAGAACTGAAGCTTTCTTT,CASSQLQRTEAFF
TRBV23-1,.,.,TRBJ1-1,TGCGCCAGCAGTCAATCAACTGCCCTTGGTGAAGCTTTCTTT,CASSQSTALGEAFF
TRBV11-1,TRBD2,.,TRBJ2-7,TGTGCCAGCAGCTCGCCTAGCGGGGGCCTCTCCTACGAGCAGTACTTC,CASSSPSGGLSYEQYF
TRBV19,.,.,TRBJ2-2,TGTGCCAGTAGCTATGTTGGGGCAACCACCGGGGAGCTGTTTTTT,CASSYVGATTGELFF
TRBV7-2,.,.,TRBJ2-5,TGTGCCAGCAGCTTAGGGGCGGGATACCAAGAGACCCAGTACTTC,CASSLGAGYQETQYF
TRBV4-1,.,.,TRBJ2-3,TGCGCCAGCAGCCAAGATCAGGGGTGGGCGACAGATACGCAGTATTTT,CASSQDQGWATDTQYF
TRBV25-1,.,few,TRBJ2-7,TGTGCCAGCAGAGGACCCCTGGGGGGAGACACTTACTACGAGCAGTACTTC,CASRGPLGGDTYYEQYF
TRBV25-1,.,few,TRBJ1-1,TGTGCCAGCAATGAAACTTCTCGCACTGAAGCTTTCTTT,CASNETSRTEAFF
TRBV7-3,TRBD2,.,TRBJ2-5,TGTGCCTCTAACACTCACTCAGCGGGAGCGATGAAGGGATATCAAGAGACCCAGTACTTC,CASNTHSAGAMKGYQETQYF
TRBV4-2,TRBD2,once,TRBJ2-3,TGTGCCAGCAGCCGTTCCCAAGGGACTAGCGGTCCCACAGATACGCAGTATTTT,CASSRSQGTSGPTDTQYF
TRBV5-1,.,.,TRBJ1-3,TGCGCCAGCAGCCCGGAGTGGGTGACTGGAAACACCATATATTTT,CASSPEWVTGNTIYF
TRBV4-2,.,few,TRBJ2-7,TGTGCCAGCAGCCAAGGAGGGGGATACGAGCAGTACTTC,CASSQGGGYEQYF